These 8 T cell receptor beta chains were sequenced from one sample in a study of OX40 agonist ivuxolimab in advanced cancers. TCRdb keeps only in-frame clones here, not all; method: immunoSEQ multiplex PCR. Counted here are some 100,000 clones, about nine tenths occurring once; the ten biggest clones make up approximately 0.3%. Sequencing was performed on CD4+ or CD8+ T cells sorted from blood, taken in a trial of the OX40 agonist ivuxolimab. These receptors all come from an adult with an advanced solid tumor such as melanoma, head and neck, liver or kidney cancer.

The J gene is TRBJ2-1, the V gene TRBV5-3, with D maybe TRBD2 (7 bases). TRBV5-3 is an open reading frame whose function is uncertain. This CDR3 comprises 20 residues. The ends were cut back, 1 base at V and 1 base at J, with 24 bases in the middle. The CDR3 loop reads CARSLSPGARVAGSYNEQFF. CDR3 coding DNA: TGTGCCAGAAGCTTGTCGCCAGGGGCCCGGGTAGCGGGTTCCTACAATGAGCAGTTCTTC.

This clone appeared a few times. J is TRBJ2-6 and V is TRBV28, with no clear D. Looked up from germline, CDR1 is MDHEN and CDR2 is SYDVKM. The CDR3 runs to 12 residues. Trimming took 2 bases from V and 4 from J, leaving 0 bases between them. The CDR3 sequence is CASSLGANVLTF. CDR3 DNA sequence: TGTGCCAGCAGTTTAGGGGCCAACGTCCTGACTTTC. The variable domain in full, with the rest retrieved from reference TRBV28 and TRBJ2-6, is DVKVTQSSRYLVKRTGEKVFLECVQDMDHENMFWYRQDPGLGLRLIYFSYDVKMKEKGDIPEGYSVSREKKERFSLILESASTNQTSMYLCASSLGANVLTFGAGSRLTVL.

DNA of the CDR3: TGCAGCGACCGAGACCGAAACAATGAGCAGTTCTTC. The encoded protein is CSDRDRNNEQFF. The V gene is TRBV29-1, the J gene TRBJ2-1, with unresolved D. This CDR3 has 12 residues. The germline gives CDR1 SQVTM, CDR2 ANQGSEA. Deletions cut 7 bases from V and 5 bases from J, with 12 bases between.

The V and J genes are TRBV13 and TRBJ2-5; 7 bases map to TRBD1. Germline V lookup: CDR1 PRHDT, CDR2 FYEKMQ (reference sequence). This CDR3 spans 17 amino acids. Losses at the gene ends were 8 bases for V and 1 base for J; bases not matched to a gene: 16. The CDR3 DNA sequence: TGTGCCAGCGTGTCGGGGCAGGGGGTAGAGGGCCAAGAGACCCAGTACTTC. Protein: CASVSGQGVEGQETQYF.

The J gene is TRBJ1-2, the V gene TRBV28; D might be TRBD1 (5 bases). Per the germline V gene, CDR1 is MDHEN and CDR2 is SYDVKM. Trimming pared 5 bases from V and 4 bases from J, leaving 8 bases between. The CDR3 runs to 12 residues. CDR3 region: CASSGTAYGYTF. The CDR3 region has the DNA TGTGCCAGCAGTGGGACGGCCTATGGCTACACCTTC.

This chain joins TRBV27 and TRBJ2-6; 10 positions match TRBD1. The V segment lost 0 bases and the J segment 3 bases; nucleotides outside the gene matches: 2. Germline V gene lookup returns CDR1 MNHEY and CDR2 SMNVEV (reference sequence). This CDR3 spans 17 amino acids. In nucleotides, the CDR3 is TGTGCCAGCAGTTTATCGACAGGGGGCGGTGGGGCCAACGTCCTGACTTTC. It specifies CASSLSTGGGGANVLTF. Complete variable domain (other parts from reference TRBV27 and TRBJ2-6): EAQVTQNPRYLITVTGKKLTVTCSQNMNHEYMSWYRQDPGLGLRQIYYSMNVEVTDKGDVPEGYKVSRKEKRNFPLILESPSPNQTSLYFCASSLSTGGGGANVLTFGAGSRLTVL.

The gene calls are TRBV19 and TRBJ2-5; D may correspond to TRBD1 or TRBD2 (5 bases each). The CDR3 consists of 13 residues. Germline CDR1 and CDR2: LNHDA and SQIVND (reference sequence). V was shortened by 5 bases and J by 5 bases, with 12 bases between the two germline ends. CDR3 bases: TGTGCCAGTAGTCCAGGGAGTTGGGAGACCCAGTACTTC. This gives the protein CASSPGSWETQYF.

This chain uses TRBV20-1 with TRBJ2-5; D remains unclear. Per the germline V gene, CDR1 is DFQATT and CDR2 is SNEGSKA (reference sequence). Between the trimmed V and J ends, which lost 4 bases and 3 bases, there was a span of 3 bases. The CDR3 covers 10 residues. CDR3 in DNA: TGCAGTGCTATTAAAGAGACCCAGTACTTC. It codes for CSAIKETQYF.